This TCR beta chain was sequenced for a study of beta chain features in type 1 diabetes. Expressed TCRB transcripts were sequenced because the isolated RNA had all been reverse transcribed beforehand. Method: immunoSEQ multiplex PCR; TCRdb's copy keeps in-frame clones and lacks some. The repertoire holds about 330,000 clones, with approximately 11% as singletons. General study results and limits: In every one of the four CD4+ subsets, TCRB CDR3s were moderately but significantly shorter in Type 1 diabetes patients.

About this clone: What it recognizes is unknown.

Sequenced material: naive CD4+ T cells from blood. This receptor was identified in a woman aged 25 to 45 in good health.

Here the CDR3 reads CAHQGHVGEQYF. Here the CDR3 DNA reads TGTGCCCATCAGGGACACGTCGGCGAGCAGTACTTC. V gene TRBV28 combines with J gene TRBJ2-7, with D possibly matching TRBD1 (6 bases). The germline V gene has CDR1 MDHEN and CDR2 SYDVKM. Trimming removed 11 bases at V and 6 bases at J, with 17 bases between. CDR3 length: 12 residues.